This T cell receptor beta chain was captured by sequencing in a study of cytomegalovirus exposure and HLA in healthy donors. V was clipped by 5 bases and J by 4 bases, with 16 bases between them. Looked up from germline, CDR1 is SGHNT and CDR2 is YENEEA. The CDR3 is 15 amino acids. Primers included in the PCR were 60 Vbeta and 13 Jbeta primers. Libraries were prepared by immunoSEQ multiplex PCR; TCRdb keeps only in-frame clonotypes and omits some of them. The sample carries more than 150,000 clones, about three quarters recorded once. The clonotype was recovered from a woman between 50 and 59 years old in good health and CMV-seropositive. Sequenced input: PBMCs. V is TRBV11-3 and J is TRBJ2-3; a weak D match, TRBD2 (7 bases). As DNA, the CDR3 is TGTGCCAGCAGCCGAGGGGGGGTTCAGGCAGATACGCAGTATTTT. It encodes CASSRGGVQADTQYF.